The 5 T cell receptor beta chains given below trace back to one sample, sequenced in a study of blood T cell repertoires in COVID-19. Produced via immunoSEQ multiplex PCR; TCRdb's table is partial and in-frame only. The sample gives 150,000 to 200,000 clones, 79% of which show up once; 15% to 20% is in the top ten. What was sequenced was PBMCs or T cells enriched from blood (not recorded which). The receptors here all came from a woman aged 70-85 years in a cohort exposed to, infected with or recovered from COVID-19 (not recorded which).

To note about this clone: Other DNA sequences from this sample encode an identical CDR3 as well. The chain employs TRBV3-1 (or the pseudogene TRBV3-2) and TRBJ2-2, with D possibly being TRBD1 (6 bases). Trimming removed 1 base at V and 4 bases at J, with 7 bases between. CDR3 length: 14 amino acids. Germline CDR1 reads LGHDT; CDR2 reads YNNKEL (reference sequence). CDR3 DNA sequence: TGTGCCAGCAGCCAAGGAGGGGGCACCGGGGAGCTGTTTTTT. Protein sequence: CASSQGGGTGELFF.

The sample holds one count of this clone. The gene calls are TRBV14 and TRBJ1-2, with 7 bases fitting TRBD1. The germline V gene encodes CDR1 SGHDN and CDR2 FVKESK. V dropped 4 bases and J dropped 0; count of bases not matched to a gene: 8. The CDR3 loop spans 16 amino acids. This CDR3 reads CASSLRTGVANYGYTF. The CDR3 coding sequence is TGTGCCAGCAGCCTTAGAACAGGGGTAGCTAACTATGGCTACACCTTC.

A word on this clone: At one end the junction does not follow the germline gene, possibly because of a read error. The CDR3 here is CASSPNRVHSETQYF. The CDR3 DNA reads TGTGCTAGCAGTCCAAACAGGGTGCATTCGGAGACCCAGTACTTC. V gene TRBV7-7 combines with J gene TRBJ2-5; TRBD1 might be the D (6 bases). The CDR3 covers 15 residues. Germline V gene data show CDR1 as SSHAT and CDR2 as FNYEAQ (reference sequence).

The rearrangement links TRBV6-5 to TRBJ2-7, with 7 positions matching TRBD1. The V and J ends lost 5 bases and 5 bases, in that order; junction bases with no gene match: 12. The CDR3 loop spans 15 amino acids. Germline CDR1 MNHEY, CDR2 SVGAGI. CDR3 in DNA: TGTGCCAGCAGTACCCAGGGCAAGGGGGCCCACGAGCAGTACTTC. It encodes CASSTQGKGAHEQYF.

This sequence joins TRBV11-2 and TRBJ1-5; D is undetermined. Germline CDR1 SGHAT, CDR2 FQNNGV. Trimming pared 10 bases from V and 11 bases from J, leaving 12 bases between. CDR3 length equals 10 residues. CDR3 region: CAIRLDAQHF. The DNA for the CDR3 is TGTGCCATACGATTAGATGCCCAGCATTTT.